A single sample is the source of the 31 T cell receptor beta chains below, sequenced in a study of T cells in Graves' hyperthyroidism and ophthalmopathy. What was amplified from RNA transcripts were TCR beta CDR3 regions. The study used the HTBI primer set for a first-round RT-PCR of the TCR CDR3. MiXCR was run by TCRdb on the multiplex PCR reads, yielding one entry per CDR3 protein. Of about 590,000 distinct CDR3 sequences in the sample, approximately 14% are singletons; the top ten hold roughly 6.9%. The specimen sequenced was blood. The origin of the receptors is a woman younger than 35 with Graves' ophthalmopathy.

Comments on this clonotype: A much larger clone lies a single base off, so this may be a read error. The CDR3 coding sequence is TGTGCCAGCAGTCCGGAGAGGTGGATGAACACTGAAGCTTTCTTT. Its protein is CASSPERWMNTEAFF. This chain uses TRBV6-1 with TRBJ1-1, with D uncertain. This CDR3 is 15 amino acids long. With 5 bases removed from V and 0 bases from J, the gap between germline ends came to 13 bases. Germline V gene lookup returns CDR1 MNHNS and CDR2 SASEGT.

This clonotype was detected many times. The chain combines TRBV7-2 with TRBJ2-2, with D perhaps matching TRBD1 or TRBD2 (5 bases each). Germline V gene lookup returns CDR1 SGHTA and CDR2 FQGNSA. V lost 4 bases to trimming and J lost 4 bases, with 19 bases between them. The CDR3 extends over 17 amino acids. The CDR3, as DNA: TGTGCCAGCAGCTACGGACCAGGGTTTCGGGGCACCGGGGAGCTGTTTTTT. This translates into CASSYGPGFRGTGELFF. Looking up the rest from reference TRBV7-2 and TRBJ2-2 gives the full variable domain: GAGVSQSPSNKVTEKGKDVELRCDPISGHTALYWYRQSLGQGLEFLIYFQGNSAPDKSGLPSDRFSAERTGGSVSTLTIQRTQQEDSAVYLCASSYGPGFRGTGELFFGEGSRLTVL.

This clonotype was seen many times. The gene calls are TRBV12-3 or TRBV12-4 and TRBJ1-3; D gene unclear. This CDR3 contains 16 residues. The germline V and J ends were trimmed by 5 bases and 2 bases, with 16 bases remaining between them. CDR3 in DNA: TGTGCCAGCAGTCGGAGGGCGGTGGGGACTGGAAACACCATATATTTT. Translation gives CASSRRAVGTGNTIYF.

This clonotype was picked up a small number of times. The CDR3 DNA reads as TGCAGCGTTGAACTTGTTGTTGAAAGGGACAGGGGGGGGTGGAACACTGAAGCTTTCTTT. Encoded protein: CSVELVVERDRGGWNTEAFF. The chain recombines TRBV29-1 with TRBJ1-1, with 11 bases fitting TRBD1. With 2 bases clipped from V and 1 base from J, the junction kept 18 bases outside the gene matches. In germline, CDR1 is SQVTM, CDR2 ANQGSEA. This CDR3 is 20 amino acids long. The variable domain in full, with the rest retrieved from reference TRBV29-1 and TRBJ1-1, is SAVISQKPSRDICQRGTSLTIQCQVDSQVTMMFWYRQQPGQSLTLIATANQGSEATYESGFVIDKFPISRPNLTFSTLTVSNMSPEDSSIYLCSVELVVERDRGGWNTEAFFGQGTRLTVV.

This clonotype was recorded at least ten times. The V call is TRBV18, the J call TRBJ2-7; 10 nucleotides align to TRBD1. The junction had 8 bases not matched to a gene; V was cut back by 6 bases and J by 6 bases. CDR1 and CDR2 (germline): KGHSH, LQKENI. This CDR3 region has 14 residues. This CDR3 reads CASSIEDRGREQYF. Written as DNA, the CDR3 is TGTGCCAGCTCCATCGAAGACAGGGGGCGCGAGCAGTACTTC.

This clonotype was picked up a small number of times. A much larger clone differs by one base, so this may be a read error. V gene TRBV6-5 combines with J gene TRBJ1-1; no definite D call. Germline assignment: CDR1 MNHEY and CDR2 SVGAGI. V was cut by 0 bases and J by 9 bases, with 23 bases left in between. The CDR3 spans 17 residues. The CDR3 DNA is TGTGCCAGCAGTTACTCGAGGTGGCAGCCCCTAATTACTAAAGCTTTCTTT. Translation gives CASSYSRWQPLITKAFF.

This CDR3 reads CASSPRPNEKLFF. CDR3 DNA sequence: TGTGCCAGCAGCCCCCGACCCAATGAAAAACTGTTTTTT. The chain recombines TRBV12-3 or TRBV12-4 with TRBJ1-4, with D uncertain. V lost 6 bases and J lost 5, with 10 bases in between. This CDR3 is built from 13 residues.

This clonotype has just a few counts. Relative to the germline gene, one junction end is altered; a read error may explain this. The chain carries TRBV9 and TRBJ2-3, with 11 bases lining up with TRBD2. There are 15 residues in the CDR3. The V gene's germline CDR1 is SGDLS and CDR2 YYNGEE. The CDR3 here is CASSASSGRSDAQYF. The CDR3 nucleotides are TGTGCCAGCAGCGCCTCTAGCGGGAGGTCAGATGCGCAGTATTTT.

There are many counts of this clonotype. The CDR3, as DNA: TGTGCCAGCAGTGAAACGCTGACGACAGACTCCTACAATGAGCAGTTCTTC. Residues: CASSETLTTDSYNEQFF. The chain carries TRBV6-1 and TRBJ2-1; possibly TRBD1 for D (5 bases). V gave up 2 bases and J gave up 0 bases, with 14 bases separating them. The germline V gene encodes CDR1 MNHNS and CDR2 SASEGT. The CDR3 loop spans 17 amino acids.

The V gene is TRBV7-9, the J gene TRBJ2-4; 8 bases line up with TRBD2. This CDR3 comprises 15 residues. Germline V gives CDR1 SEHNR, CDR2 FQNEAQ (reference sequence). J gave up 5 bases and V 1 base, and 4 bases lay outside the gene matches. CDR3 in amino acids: CASSLDVGGENIQYF. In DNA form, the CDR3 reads TGTGCCAGCAGCTTAGATGTCGGGGGGGAAAACATTCAGTACTTC.

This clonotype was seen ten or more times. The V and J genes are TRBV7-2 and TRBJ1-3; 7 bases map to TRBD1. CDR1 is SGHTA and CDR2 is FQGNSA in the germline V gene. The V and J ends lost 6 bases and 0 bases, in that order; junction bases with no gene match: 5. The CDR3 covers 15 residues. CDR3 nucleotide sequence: TGTGCCAGCAGACAGGGGATAAGCTCTGGAAACACCATATATTTT. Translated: CASRQGISSGNTIYF.

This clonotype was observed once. This chain's CDR3 is CASSTDPTGSGDTIYF. CDR3 nucleotide sequence: TGTGCCAGCAGTACCGACCCGACAGGGTCGGGAGACACCATATATTTT. The chain couples TRBV27 to TRBJ1-3; 7 bases line up with TRBD1. The CDR3 is 16 amino acids. With V trimmed by 5 bases and J by 8 bases, 15 bases remained unmatched. Germline V gives CDR1 MNHEY, CDR2 SMNVEV (reference sequence).

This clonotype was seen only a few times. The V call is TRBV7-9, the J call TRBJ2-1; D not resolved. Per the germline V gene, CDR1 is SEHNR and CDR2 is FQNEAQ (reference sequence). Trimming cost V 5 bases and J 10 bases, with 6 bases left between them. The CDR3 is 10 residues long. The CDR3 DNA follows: TGTGCCAGCAGCCGCGAGGAGCAGTTCTTC. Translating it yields CASSREEQFF.

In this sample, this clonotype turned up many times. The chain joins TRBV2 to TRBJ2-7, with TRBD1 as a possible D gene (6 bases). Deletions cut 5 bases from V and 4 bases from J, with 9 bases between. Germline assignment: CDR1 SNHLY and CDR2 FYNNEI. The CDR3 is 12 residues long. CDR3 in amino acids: CASSYTGYEQYF. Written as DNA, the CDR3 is TGTGCCAGCAGTTATACAGGGTACGAGCAGTACTTC.

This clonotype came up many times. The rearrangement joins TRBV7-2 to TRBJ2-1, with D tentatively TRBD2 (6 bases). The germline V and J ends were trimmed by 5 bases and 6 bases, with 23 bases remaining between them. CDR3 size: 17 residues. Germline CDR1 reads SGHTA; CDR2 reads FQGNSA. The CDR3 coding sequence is TGTGCCAGCAGCCTTAGAGGCGGGACTCGGGCCGGCAATGAGCAGTTCTTC. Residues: CASSLRGGTRAGNEQFF. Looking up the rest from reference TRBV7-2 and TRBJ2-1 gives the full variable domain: GAGVSQSPSNKVTEKGKDVELRCDPISGHTALYWYRQSLGQGLEFLIYFQGNSAPDKSGLPSDRFSAERTGGSVSTLTIQRTQQEDSAVYLCASSLRGGTRAGNEQFFGPGTRLTVL.

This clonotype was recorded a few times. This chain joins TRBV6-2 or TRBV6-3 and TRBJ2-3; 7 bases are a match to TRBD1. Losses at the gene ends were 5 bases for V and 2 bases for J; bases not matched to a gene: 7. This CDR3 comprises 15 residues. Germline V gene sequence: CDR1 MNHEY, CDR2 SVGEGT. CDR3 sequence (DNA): TGTGCCAGCAGTCCCTACAGGGGCCTCACAGATACGCAGTATTTT. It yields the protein CASSPYRGLTDTQYF.

CDR3 DNA sequence: TGTGCCAGCAGCGCGGACGCCAGCTCCTATAATTCACCCCTCCACTTT. Translated, it gives CASSADASSYNSPLHF. The chain is built from TRBV9 and TRBJ1-6; D not resolved. Germline V gives CDR1 SGDLS, CDR2 YYNGEE. Between the trimmed V and J ends, which lost 3 bases and 0 bases, there was a span of 10 bases. This CDR3 is 16 amino acids long.

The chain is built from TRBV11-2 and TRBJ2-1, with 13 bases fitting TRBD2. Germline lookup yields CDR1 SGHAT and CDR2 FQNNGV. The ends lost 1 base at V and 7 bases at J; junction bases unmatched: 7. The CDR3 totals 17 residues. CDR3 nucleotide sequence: TGTGCCAGCAGCTTAGCTGGGGGACTAGCGGGAAGGAATGAGCAGTTCTTC. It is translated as CASSLAGGLAGRNEQFF.

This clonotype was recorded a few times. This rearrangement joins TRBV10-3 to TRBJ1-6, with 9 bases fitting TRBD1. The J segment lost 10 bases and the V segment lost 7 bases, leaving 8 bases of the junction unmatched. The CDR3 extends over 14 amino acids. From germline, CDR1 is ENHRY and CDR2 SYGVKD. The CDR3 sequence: CAITEDRGGSPLHF. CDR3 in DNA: TGTGCCATCACCGAGGACAGGGGTGGCTCACCCCTCCACTTT.

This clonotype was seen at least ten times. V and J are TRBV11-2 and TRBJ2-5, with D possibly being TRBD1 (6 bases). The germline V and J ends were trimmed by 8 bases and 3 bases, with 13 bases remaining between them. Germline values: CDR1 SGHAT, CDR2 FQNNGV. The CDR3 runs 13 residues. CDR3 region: CASRRDTKETQYF. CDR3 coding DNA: TGTGCCAGCCGCCGGGACACTAAAGAGACCCAGTACTTC.

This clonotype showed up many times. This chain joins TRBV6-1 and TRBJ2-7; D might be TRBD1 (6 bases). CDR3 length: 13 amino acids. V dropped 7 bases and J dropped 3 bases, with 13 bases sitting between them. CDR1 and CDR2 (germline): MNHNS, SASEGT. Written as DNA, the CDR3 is TGTGCCAGCACGGCAGGGGATCACTACGAGCAGTACTTC. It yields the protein CASTAGDHYEQYF.

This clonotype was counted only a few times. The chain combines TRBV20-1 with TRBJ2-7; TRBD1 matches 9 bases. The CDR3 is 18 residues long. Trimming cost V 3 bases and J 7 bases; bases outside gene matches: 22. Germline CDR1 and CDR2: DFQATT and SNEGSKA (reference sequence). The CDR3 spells CSARVRYRGLSSTWEQYF. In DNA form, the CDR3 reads TGCAGTGCTAGGGTCCGCTACAGGGGGCTGTCGTCTACGTGGGAGCAGTACTTC.

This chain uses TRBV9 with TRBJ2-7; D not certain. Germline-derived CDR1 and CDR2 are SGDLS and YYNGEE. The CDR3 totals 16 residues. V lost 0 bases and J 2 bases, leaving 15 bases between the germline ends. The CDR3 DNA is TGTGCCAGCAGCGTAGACCCTGACGCTTCCCCCTACGAGCAGTACTTC. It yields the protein CASSVDPDASPYEQYF.

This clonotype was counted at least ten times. CDR3 amino acids: CASSRPGTSAETQYF. CDR3 bases: TGTGCCAGCAGTCGTCCCGGGACATCGGCGGAGACCCAGTACTTC. The chain couples TRBV2 to TRBJ2-5, with TRBD1 as a possible D gene (6 bases). This CDR3 region has 15 residues. The V end was cut by 5 bases, the J end by 5 bases, with 18 bases between. Germline V gene lookup returns CDR1 SNHLY and CDR2 FYNNEI.

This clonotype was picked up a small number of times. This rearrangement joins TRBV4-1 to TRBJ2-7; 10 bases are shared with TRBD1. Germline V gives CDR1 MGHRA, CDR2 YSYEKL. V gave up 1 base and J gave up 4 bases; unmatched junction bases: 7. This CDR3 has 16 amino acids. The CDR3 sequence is CASSQGQGAPPYEQYF. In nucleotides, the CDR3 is TGCGCCAGCAGCCAAGGACAGGGGGCCCCACCTTACGAGCAGTACTTC.

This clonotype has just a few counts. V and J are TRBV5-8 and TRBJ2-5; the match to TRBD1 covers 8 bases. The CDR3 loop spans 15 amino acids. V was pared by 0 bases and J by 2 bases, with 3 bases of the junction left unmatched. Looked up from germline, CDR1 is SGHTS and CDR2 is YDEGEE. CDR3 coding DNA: TGTGCCAGCAGCTTGGGACAGGGGACGCAAGAGACCCAGTACTTC. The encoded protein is CASSLGQGTQETQYF.

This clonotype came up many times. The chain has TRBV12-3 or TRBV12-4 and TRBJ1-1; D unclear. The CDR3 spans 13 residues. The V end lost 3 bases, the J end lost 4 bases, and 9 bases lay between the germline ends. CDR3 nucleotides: TGTGCCAGCAGTTTCGGTAGGAGCACTGAAGCTTTCTTT. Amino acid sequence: CASSFGRSTEAFF.

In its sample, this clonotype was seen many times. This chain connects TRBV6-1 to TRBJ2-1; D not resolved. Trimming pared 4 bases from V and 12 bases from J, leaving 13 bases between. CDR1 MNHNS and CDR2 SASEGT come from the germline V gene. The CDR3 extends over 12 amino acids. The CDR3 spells CASSAQSPMQFF. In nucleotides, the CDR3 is TGTGCCAGCAGTGCTCAGTCTCCGATGCAGTTCTTC.

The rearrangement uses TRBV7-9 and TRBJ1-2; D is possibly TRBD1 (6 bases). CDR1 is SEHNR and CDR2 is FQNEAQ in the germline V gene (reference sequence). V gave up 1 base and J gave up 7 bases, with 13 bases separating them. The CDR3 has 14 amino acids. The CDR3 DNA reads TGTGCCAGCAGCTTAGGCCCTGGGACACTTGGCTACACCTTC. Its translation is CASSLGPGTLGYTF.

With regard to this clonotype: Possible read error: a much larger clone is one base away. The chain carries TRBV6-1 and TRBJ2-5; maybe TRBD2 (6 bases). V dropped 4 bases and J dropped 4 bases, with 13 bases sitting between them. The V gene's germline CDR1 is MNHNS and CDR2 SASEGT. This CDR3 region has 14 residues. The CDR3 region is CASSGQLARETQYF. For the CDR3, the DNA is TGTGCCAGCAGTGGACAGCTAGCGAGAGAGACCCAGTACTTC.

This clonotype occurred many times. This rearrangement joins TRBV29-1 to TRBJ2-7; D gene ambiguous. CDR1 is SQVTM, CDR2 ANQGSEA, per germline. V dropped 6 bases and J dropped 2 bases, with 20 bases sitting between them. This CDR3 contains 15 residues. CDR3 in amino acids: CSVVLSETVTYEQYF. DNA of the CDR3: TGCAGCGTCGTCCTATCGGAGACGGTTACCTACGAGCAGTACTTC.